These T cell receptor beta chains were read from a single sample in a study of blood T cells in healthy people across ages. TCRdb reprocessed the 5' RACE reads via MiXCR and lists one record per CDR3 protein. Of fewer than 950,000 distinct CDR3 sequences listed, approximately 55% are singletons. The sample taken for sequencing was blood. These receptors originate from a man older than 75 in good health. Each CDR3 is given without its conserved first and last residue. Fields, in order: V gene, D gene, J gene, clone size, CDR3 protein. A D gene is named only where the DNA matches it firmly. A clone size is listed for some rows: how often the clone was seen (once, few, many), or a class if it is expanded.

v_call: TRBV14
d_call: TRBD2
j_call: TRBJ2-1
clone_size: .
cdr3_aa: ASSPRLAGVEQF

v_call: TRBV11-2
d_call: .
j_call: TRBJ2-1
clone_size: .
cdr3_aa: ASSLEQLPVPYKEQF

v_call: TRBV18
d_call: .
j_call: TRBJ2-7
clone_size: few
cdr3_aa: ASSPEEGGRQY

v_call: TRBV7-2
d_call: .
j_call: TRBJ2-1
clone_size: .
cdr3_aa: ASSWGAQNEQF

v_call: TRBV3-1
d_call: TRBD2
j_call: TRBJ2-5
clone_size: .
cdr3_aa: ASSFGLPGLAGPETQY

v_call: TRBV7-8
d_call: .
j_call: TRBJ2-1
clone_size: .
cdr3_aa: ASSLGWLLGIVEKGEQF

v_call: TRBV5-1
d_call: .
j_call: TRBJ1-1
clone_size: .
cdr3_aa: ASSLPTGPNTEAF

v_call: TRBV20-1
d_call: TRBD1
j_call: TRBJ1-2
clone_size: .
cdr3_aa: SARDVRGPWDYT

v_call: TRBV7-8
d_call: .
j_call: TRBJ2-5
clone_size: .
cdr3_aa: ASSLLAGQQTQY

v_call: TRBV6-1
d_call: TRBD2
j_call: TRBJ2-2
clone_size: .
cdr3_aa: ASSDPWTSGRTGELF

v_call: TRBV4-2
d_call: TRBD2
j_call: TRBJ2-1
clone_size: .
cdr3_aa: ASSPGTSGGRNEQF

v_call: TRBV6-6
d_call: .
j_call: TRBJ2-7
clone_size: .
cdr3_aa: ASTESPAYEQY

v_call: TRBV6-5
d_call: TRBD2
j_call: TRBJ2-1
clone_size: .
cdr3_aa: ASSRSGGPHNEQF

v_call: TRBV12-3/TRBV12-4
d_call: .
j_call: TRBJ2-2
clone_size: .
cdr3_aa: ASSSGGVNTGELF

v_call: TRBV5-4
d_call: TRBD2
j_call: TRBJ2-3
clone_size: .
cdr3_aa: ASKPAGLAGPTSTDTQY

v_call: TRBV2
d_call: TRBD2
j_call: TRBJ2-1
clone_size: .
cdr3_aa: ATGREGLGNEQF

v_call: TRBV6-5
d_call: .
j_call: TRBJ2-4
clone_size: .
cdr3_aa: ASSHQTEQY

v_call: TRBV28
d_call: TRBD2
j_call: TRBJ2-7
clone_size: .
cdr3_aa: ASSSPITSGYHEQY

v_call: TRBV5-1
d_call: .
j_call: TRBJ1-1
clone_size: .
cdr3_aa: ASSRSGNTEAF

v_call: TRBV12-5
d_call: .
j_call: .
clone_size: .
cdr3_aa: ASGLAELALLPYEQY

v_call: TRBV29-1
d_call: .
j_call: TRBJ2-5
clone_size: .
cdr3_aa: SVASSYSHEQY

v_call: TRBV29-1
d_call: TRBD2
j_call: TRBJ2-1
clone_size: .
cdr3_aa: SVPQREFRNEQF

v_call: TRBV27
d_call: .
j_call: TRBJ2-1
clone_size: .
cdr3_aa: ASAGAEYNEQF

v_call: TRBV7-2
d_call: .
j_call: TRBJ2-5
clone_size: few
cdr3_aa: ASSLERGATQY

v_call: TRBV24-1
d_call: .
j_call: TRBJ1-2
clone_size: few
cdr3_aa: ATSDEGQGYGYT

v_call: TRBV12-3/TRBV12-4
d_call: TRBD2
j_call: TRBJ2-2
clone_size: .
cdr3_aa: ASSLPSGKTGELF

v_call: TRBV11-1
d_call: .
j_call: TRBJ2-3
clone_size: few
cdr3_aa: ASSLNYGSTDTQY

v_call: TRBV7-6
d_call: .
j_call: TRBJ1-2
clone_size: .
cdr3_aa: ASSSTGFYGYT

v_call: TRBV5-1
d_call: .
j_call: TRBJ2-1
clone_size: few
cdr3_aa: ASSFPGQLLF

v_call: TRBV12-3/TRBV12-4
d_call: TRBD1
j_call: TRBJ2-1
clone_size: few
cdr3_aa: ASSTRQGQAYNEQF

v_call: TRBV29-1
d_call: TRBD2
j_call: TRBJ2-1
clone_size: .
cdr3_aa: SVGRTSGIYEQF

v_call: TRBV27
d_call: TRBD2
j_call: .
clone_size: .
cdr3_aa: ASGQRGGRETQY

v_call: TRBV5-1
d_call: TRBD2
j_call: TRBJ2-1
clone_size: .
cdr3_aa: ASRRGLADLEQF

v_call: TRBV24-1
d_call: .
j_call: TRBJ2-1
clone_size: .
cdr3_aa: ATSDWGPMTSSYNEQF

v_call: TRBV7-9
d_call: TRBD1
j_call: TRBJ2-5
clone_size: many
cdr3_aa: ASSFTDRGPLSQY